This TCR beta chain comes out of a study of PD-L1 blockade in urothelial cancer. Study-wide findings and caveats: Blood clones associated with the tumor expanded more at 3 weeks in durable-benefit patients.

On this clone itself: Its antigen is still unknown.

Germline loops: CDR1 MDHEN, CDR2 SYDVKM. The CDR3 length is 16 residues. The ends lost 5 bases at V and 9 bases at J; junction bases unmatched: 15. Time point denoted: peripheral blood 6 weeks after treatment start. The data were produced by immunoSEQ multiplex PCR, yet TCRdb's version contains in-frame clones alone and is incomplete. Among under 50,000 clones listed, approximately 86% were seen once. This clonotype originated in a man aged 55-75 years with urothelial cancer. The genes are TRBV28 and TRBJ1-5, with TRBD1 identical over 8 bases. This specimen was PBMCs, taken around atezolizumab (anti-PD-L1) treatment. This chain's CDR3 is CASSLQRNRGSLPQHF. The CDR3 DNA sequence: TGTGCCAGCAGTCTTCAACGAAACAGGGGGTCACTGCCCCAGCATTTT.